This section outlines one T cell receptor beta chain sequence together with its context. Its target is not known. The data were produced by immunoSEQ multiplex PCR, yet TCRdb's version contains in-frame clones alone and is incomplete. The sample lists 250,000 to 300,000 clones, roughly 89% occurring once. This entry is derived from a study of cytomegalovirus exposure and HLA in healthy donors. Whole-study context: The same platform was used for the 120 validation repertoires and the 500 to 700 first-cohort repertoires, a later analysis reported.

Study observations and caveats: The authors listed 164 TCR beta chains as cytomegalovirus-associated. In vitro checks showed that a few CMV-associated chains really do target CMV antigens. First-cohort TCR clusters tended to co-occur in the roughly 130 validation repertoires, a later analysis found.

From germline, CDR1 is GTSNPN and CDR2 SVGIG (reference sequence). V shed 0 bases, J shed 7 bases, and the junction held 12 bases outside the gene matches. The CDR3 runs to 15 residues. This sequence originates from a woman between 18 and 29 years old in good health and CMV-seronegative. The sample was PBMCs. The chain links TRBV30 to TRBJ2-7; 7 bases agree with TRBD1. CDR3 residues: CAWSVYRGRIREQYF. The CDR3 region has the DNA TGTGCCTGGAGTGTCTACAGGGGCCGGATTAGGGAGCAGTACTTC.